The clone carrying this T cell receptor beta chain was recorded at least ten times. Its specificity is unknown. At the DNA level, this CDR3 is encoded by other sequences in the same sample as well. The record originates from a study of shared clonotypes between healthy human individuals. Study-level information: Donors had three CD4 naive, three CD4 memory, two CD8 naive and one CD8 memory plate apiece. General observations from the study: Estimated richness values were generally larger in naive subsets than in memory subsets.

The deep-level immunoSEQ assay was used. Clones were sequenced by immunoSEQ multiplex PCR, and TCRdb holds only the in-frame ones, with some missing. The sample consists of roughly 700,000 clones, around two thirds of them appearing once. CDR1 is MDHEN and CDR2 is SYDVKM in the germline V gene. With 2 bases removed from V and 2 bases from J, the gap between germline ends came to 6 bases. CDR3 length: 13 amino acids. Recent acute infections and vaccinations were absent in the healthy HIV-negative adult donors. This clonotype was obtained from a woman in her twenties or thirties in good health. The sample consisted of memory CD4+ T cells sorted from blood. This sample's subset: CD45RA-negative fraction. This chain uses TRBV28 with TRBJ1-2; no clear D gene. In DNA, the CDR3 is TGTGCCAGCAGTTTAGACCTAAACTATGGCTACACCTTC. It yields the protein CASSLDLNYGYTF.